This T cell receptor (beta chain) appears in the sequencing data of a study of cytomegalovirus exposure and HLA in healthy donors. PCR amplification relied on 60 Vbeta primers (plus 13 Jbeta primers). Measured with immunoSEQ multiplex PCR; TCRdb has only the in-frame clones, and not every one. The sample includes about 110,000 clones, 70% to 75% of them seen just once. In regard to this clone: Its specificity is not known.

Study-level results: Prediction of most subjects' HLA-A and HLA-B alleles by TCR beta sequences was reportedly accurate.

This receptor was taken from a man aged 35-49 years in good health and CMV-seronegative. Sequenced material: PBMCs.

The CDR3 loop is CASSYDRELMNTEAFF. For the CDR3, the DNA is TGTGCCAGCAGTTATGACCGGGAATTAATGAACACTGAAGCTTTCTTT. The chain recombines TRBV6-5 with TRBJ1-1; D is unresolved. The CDR3 spans 16 residues. Trimming left V 3 bases short and J 0 bases short, with 14 bases between. From germline, CDR1 is MNHEY and CDR2 SVGAGI.